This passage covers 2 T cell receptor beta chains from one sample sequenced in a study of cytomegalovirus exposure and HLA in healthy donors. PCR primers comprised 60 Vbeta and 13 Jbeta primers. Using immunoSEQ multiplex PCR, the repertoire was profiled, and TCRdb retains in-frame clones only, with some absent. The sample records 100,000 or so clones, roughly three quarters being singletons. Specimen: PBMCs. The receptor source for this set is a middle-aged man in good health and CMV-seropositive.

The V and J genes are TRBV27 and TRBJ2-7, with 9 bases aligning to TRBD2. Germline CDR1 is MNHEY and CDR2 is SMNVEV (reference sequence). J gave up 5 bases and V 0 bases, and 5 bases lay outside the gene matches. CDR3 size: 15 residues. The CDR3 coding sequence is TGTGCCAGCAGTTTATCAGGCGGGAGGGCCCACGAGCAGTACTTC. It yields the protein CASSLSGGRAHEQYF.

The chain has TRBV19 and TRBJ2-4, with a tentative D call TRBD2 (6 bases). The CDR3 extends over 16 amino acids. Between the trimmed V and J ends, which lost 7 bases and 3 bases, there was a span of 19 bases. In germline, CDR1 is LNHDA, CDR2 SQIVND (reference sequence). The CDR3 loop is CASTQFSGGVKNIQYF. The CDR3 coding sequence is TGTGCCAGTACACAATTTTCCGGGGGAGTCAAAAACATTCAGTACTTC.